These T cell receptor beta chains were read from a single sample in a study of cytomegalovirus exposure and HLA in healthy donors. Profiling relied on immunoSEQ multiplex PCR, and the TCRdb table lists in-frame clones only, not all of them. The repertoire holds under 150,000 clones, with about 79% as singletons. The sample taken for sequencing was PBMCs. These receptors originate from a male donor in good health and CMV-seronegative. Both conserved end residues are part of each CDR3. The order of the fields is clone size, J gene, D gene, V gene, CDR3 protein, CDR3 DNA. D genes are given only for firm matches. Size is stated for part of the rows, as once, few or many counts, or as a class when the clone is expanded.

clone size: -
J gene: TRBJ2-5
D gene: -
V gene: TRBV11-3
CDR3 protein: CASTGQEGTQYF
CDR3 DNA: TGTGCCAGCACAGGACAGGAGGGGACCCAGTACTTC

clone size: -
J gene: TRBJ1-1
D gene: TRBD1
V gene: TRBV6-6
CDR3 protein: CASSRGQGSEAFF
CDR3 DNA: TGTGCCAGCAGTCGCGGACAGGGGTCTGAAGCTTTCTTT

clone size: -
J gene: TRBJ2-2
D gene: -
V gene: TRBV2
CDR3 protein: CASSELAYTGELFF
CDR3 DNA: TGTGCCAGCAGTGAACTAGCCTACACCGGGGAGCTGTTTTTT

clone size: once
J gene: TRBJ2-7
D gene: TRBD1
V gene: TRBV27
CDR3 protein: CASSLGTDIYEQYF
CDR3 DNA: TGTGCCAGCAGTTTAGGGACAGATATCTACGAGCAGTACTTC

clone size: few
J gene: TRBJ2-7
D gene: TRBD2
V gene: TRBV4-2
CDR3 protein: CASSQGQGGDEQYF
CDR3 DNA: TGTGCCAGCAGCCAAGGGCAGGGAGGGGACGAGCAGTACTTC

clone size: -
J gene: TRBJ1-1
D gene: TRBD1
V gene: TRBV20-1
CDR3 protein: CSAAGTAEAFF
CDR3 DNA: TGCAGTGCTGCCGGGACAGCGGAAGCTTTCTTT

clone size: once
J gene: TRBJ2-7
D gene: TRBD1
V gene: TRBV23-1
CDR3 protein: CASSHPPDRGSDEQYF
CDR3 DNA: TGCGCCAGCAGTCACCCACCGGACAGGGGGTCGGACGAGCAGTACTTC

clone size: -
J gene: TRBJ2-3
D gene: TRBD2
V gene: TRBV5-4
CDR3 protein: CASRDGTSGYTDTQYF
CDR3 DNA: TGTGCCAGCAGGGATGGGACTAGCGGATACACAGATACGCAGTATTTT

clone size: -
J gene: TRBJ2-7
D gene: -
V gene: TRBV7-9
CDR3 protein: CASSYREGTYEQYF
CDR3 DNA: TGTGCCAGCAGTTACAGGGAGGGGACCTACGAGCAGTACTTC

clone size: -
J gene: TRBJ1-5
D gene: -
V gene: TRBV2
CDR3 protein: CASTLDRTPQHF
CDR3 DNA: TGTGCCAGCACCCTCGACAGGACTCCCCAGCATTTT

clone size: -
J gene: TRBJ2-7
D gene: -
V gene: TRBV10-1
CDR3 protein: CASSESGSLSYEQYF
CDR3 DNA: TGCGCCAGCAGTGAGTCTGGGAGTCTCTCCTACGAGCAGTACTTC

clone size: few
J gene: TRBJ1-5
D gene: TRBD1
V gene: TRBV7-6
CDR3 protein: CASSPGQGLNQPQHF
CDR3 DNA: TGTGCCAGCAGCCCGGGACAGGGTCTGAATCAGCCCCAGCATTTT

clone size: -
J gene: TRBJ2-7
D gene: TRBD1
V gene: TRBV10-1
CDR3 protein: CASRAGTGEEQYF
CDR3 DNA: TGCGCCAGCAGGGCCGGGACAGGGGAAGAGCAGTACTTC

clone size: -
J gene: TRBJ2-2
D gene: -
V gene: TRBV5-8
CDR3 protein: CASSLLAGPTGELFF
CDR3 DNA: TGTGCCAGCAGCTTGCTTGCAGGTCCGACCGGGGAGCTGTTTTTT

clone size: -
J gene: TRBJ2-3
D gene: TRBD2
V gene: TRBV27
CDR3 protein: CASSQPGLAGGSTDTQYF
CDR3 DNA: TGTGCCAGCAGTCAACCGGGACTAGCGGGGGGGAGCACAGATACGCAGTATTTT